Following are 10 T cell receptor beta chains from one sample sequenced in a study of shared clonotypes between healthy human individuals. TCRdb keeps only in-frame clones here, not all; method: immunoSEQ multiplex PCR. This table has around 690,000 clones, about 92% appearing once. The sequenced sample was memory CD8+ T cells from PBMCs. As to subset: CD45RO+ cells pooled with CCR7-negative TemRA cells. The receptor set was obtained from a man aged 18 to 29 in good health. Some clones in this sample may be carry-over from other donors' samples.

The chain recombines TRBV28 with TRBJ2-7; D possibly uses TRBD1 or TRBD2 (6 bases each). The V end lost 5 bases, the J end lost 2 bases, and 16 bases lay between the germline ends. Germline values: CDR1 MDHEN, CDR2 SYDVKM. The CDR3 runs 15 residues. CDR3: CASSDPGAPAYEQYF. The CDR3 DNA follows: TGTGCCAGCAGTGACCCGGGGGCTCCGGCCTACGAGCAGTACTTC.

The rearrangement uses TRBV20-1 and TRBJ2-7; D gene uncertain. Germline CDR1 reads DFQATT; CDR2 reads SNEGSKA (reference sequence). V was trimmed by 5 bases and J by 4 bases, leaving 9 bases between them. This CDR3 comprises 11 residues. The CDR3 region is CSADRAYEQYF. The CDR3 DNA is TGCAGTGCTGATCGAGCTTACGAGCAGTACTTC.

The V and J genes are TRBV7-3 and TRBJ2-7, with 7 bases fitting TRBD1. The CDR3 covers 14 residues. Germline CDR1 and CDR2: SGHTA and FQGTGA. V was clipped by 3 bases and J by 4 bases; unmatched bases: 6. The CDR3 is CASSFRGGAYEQYF. In DNA, the CDR3 is TGTGCCAGCAGCTTCAGAGGGGGCGCTTACGAGCAGTACTTC. Variable domain in full (rest from reference TRBV7-3 and TRBJ2-7): GAGVSQTPSNKVTEKGKYVELRCDPISGHTALYWYRQSLGQGPEFLIYFQGTGAADDSGLPNDRFFAVRPEGSVSTLKIQRTERGDSAVYLCASSFRGGAYEQYFGPGTRLTVT.

The chain links TRBV27 to TRBJ1-2, with TRBD1 matching 7 bases. From germline, CDR1 is MNHEY and CDR2 SMNVEV (reference sequence). After removal of 6 bases from V and 5 bases from J, the junction contained 6 bases not matched to a gene. The CDR3 contains 13 residues. CDR3 nucleotides: TGTGCCAGCAGCCCTACAGGGGTATATGGCTACACCTTC. Protein product: CASSPTGVYGYTF.

The chain recombines TRBV7-9 with TRBJ1-1; D call uncertain. This CDR3 comprises 14 residues. V lost 1 base and J lost 0, with 6 bases in between. The germline gives CDR1 SEHNR, CDR2 FQNEAQ (reference sequence). CDR3 coding DNA: TGTGCCAGCAGCTTAGGGGCCCTGAACACTGAAGCTTTCTTT. It encodes CASSLGALNTEAFF.

This chain links TRBV15 with TRBJ1-5; 8 bases are a match to TRBD1. The CDR3 sequence is 17 residues long. Trimming at V came to 1 base and at J to 5 bases, leaving 10 bases not matched to a gene. Looked up from germline, CDR1 is LNHNV and CDR2 is YYDKDF (reference sequence). The CDR3 DNA is TGTGCCACCAGCAGAGTATCCCCAGGGGGCAGTTATCAGCCCCAGCATTTT. Translated: CATSRVSPGGSYQPQHF. Complete variable domain (other parts from reference TRBV15 and TRBJ1-5): DAMVIQNPRYQVTQFGKPVTLSCSQTLNHNVMYWYQQKSSQAPKLLFHYYDKDFNNEADTPDNFQSRRPNTSFCFLDIRSPGLGDTAMYLCATSRVSPGGSYQPQHFGDGTRLSIL.

The J gene is TRBJ1-2, the V gene TRBV27; 10 nucleotides agree with TRBD1. The CDR3 sequence is 15 residues long. Germline loops: CDR1 MNHEY, CDR2 SMNVEV (reference sequence). V gave up 1 base and J gave up 8 bases; unmatched junction bases: 7. The CDR3 DNA is TGTGCCAGCAGTTTATTTTCGGGACAGGGGACGGGCTACACCTTC. It yields the protein CASSLFSGQGTGYTF.

The rearrangement uses TRBV27 and TRBJ1-2; possible D gene TRBD1, 5 bases. Germline V gene lookup returns CDR1 MNHEY and CDR2 SMNVEV (reference sequence). With 6 bases removed from V and 6 bases from J, the gap between germline ends came to 26 bases. The CDR3 length is 17 residues. The CDR3 loop reads CASSLRPGWGEVDGYTF. The CDR3 nucleotides read TGTGCCAGCAGCTTGAGGCCAGGTTGGGGGGAGGTCGATGGCTACACCTTC.

V and J are TRBV19 and TRBJ2-4, with TRBD2 identical over 14 bases. V was pared by 8 bases and J by 7 bases, with 25 bases of the junction left unmatched. Germline loops: CDR1 LNHDA, CDR2 SQIVND (reference sequence). This CDR3 is 21 amino acids long. This chain's CDR3 is CASWRQGARRLAGGFKNIQYF. DNA of the CDR3: TGTGCCAGTTGGAGACAGGGGGCTCGGCGACTAGCGGGAGGGTTTAAGAACATTCAGTACTTC.

V is TRBV27 and J is TRBJ2-1; 9 bases are shared with TRBD2. The CDR3 spans 18 residues. Germline V CDR1 and CDR2: MNHEY, SMNVEV (reference sequence). Germline trimming cut 3 bases from V and 6 bases from J; bases unmatched to any gene: 15. The CDR3 coding sequence is TGTGCCAGCAGTTTCTTATCGGCGGGAGGGCCCCTTACCAATGAGCAGTTCTTC. It translates to CASSFLSAGGPLTNEQFF.